This entry lists 24 T cell receptor beta chains sequenced from one sample in a study of shared clonotypes between healthy human individuals. Sequencing used immunoSEQ multiplex PCR; TCRdb keeps in-frame clones, though not all of them. The data show about 2,100,000 clones, about 93% seen once. CD45RO-negative cells were positively selected for CCR7, leaving out terminally differentiated effector memory CD45RA+ cells. The specimen sequenced was naive CD8+ T cells from PBMCs. These receptors were taken from a young man in good health. Some clones in this sample may be carry-over from other donors' samples.

The chain links TRBV29-1 to TRBJ2-3; no clear D gene. Germline CDR1 reads SQVTM; CDR2 reads ANQGSEA. V was pared by 3 bases and J by 2 bases, with 3 bases between. The CDR3 totals 11 residues. CDR3 amino acids: CSVETTDTQYF. The DNA for the CDR3 is TGCAGCGTTGAGACCACAGATACGCAGTATTTT.

As regards this clone: This sample also contains other DNA sequences that code for the same CDR3. The rearrangement joins TRBV15 to TRBJ2-7; no reliable D call. The V gene lost 0 bases and the J gene lost 3 bases, with 3 bases spanning the gap. The CDR3 extends over 12 amino acids. Germline V gene data show CDR1 as LNHNV and CDR2 as YYDKDF (reference sequence). CDR3: CATSRDRYEQYF. CDR3 nucleotides: TGTGCCACCAGCAGAGATCGCTACGAGCAGTACTTC.

This chain connects TRBV4-3 to TRBJ2-5; D might be TRBD1 (6 bases). There are 14 residues in the CDR3. Trimming stripped 2 bases from V and 5 bases from J, with 12 bases between. The germline CDR1 and CDR2 sequences are LGHNA and YSLEER. CDR3 sequence reads: CASSQYARGETQYF. CDR3 nucleotides: TGCGCCAGCAGCCAATATGCCAGGGGTGAGACCCAGTACTTC.

The rearrangement uses TRBV6-1 and TRBJ2-7, with 12 bases matching TRBD2. This CDR3 is 18 amino acids long. Unmatched junction bases numbered 13, after V lost 3 bases and J lost 4 bases. CDR1 and CDR2 from the germline V gene are MNHNS and SASEGT. In DNA, the CDR3 is TGTGCCAGCAGTGACGGCCCTAGCGGGGGGGCCCCTGCATACGAGCAGTACTTC. Translating gives CASSDGPSGGAPAYEQYF.

The V gene is TRBV9, the J gene TRBJ2-7; 7 positions match TRBD1. The germline V gene encodes CDR1 SGDLS and CDR2 YYNGEE. This CDR3 is built from 15 residues. The V gene end was trimmed by 3 bases and the J gene end by 5 bases; junction bases not matched to a gene: 11. DNA of the CDR3: TGTGCCAGCAGCGAATCGGGACAGAGGAGAGACGAGCAGTACTTC. This codes for CASSESGQRRDEQYF.

The rearrangement uses TRBV7-9 and TRBJ1-1; a possible D gene is TRBD1 (5 bases). Trimming pared 6 bases from V and 3 bases from J, leaving 17 bases between. The CDR3 runs 15 residues. Germline loops: CDR1 SEHNR, CDR2 FQNEAQ (reference sequence). CDR3 DNA: TGTGCCAGCAGAGCCTTGTCGGGGCCCGACACTGAAGCTTTCTTT. It encodes CASRALSGPDTEAFF.

This clone was detected once. V and J are TRBV7-2 and TRBJ2-5; D possibly uses TRBD1 or TRBD2 (6 bases each). The V end lost 3 bases, the J end lost 7 bases, and 24 bases lay between the germline ends. The CDR3 sequence is 17 residues long. The germline V gene has CDR1 SGHTA and CDR2 FQGNSA. DNA for the CDR3: TGTGCCAGCAGCTTTCCCCGAGGGGGAGGCCAAGAGCGGACCCAGTACTTC. It encodes CASSFPRGGGQERTQYF.

Details on this clone: An end of the junction differs from the germline gene, which may be a read error. The genes are TRBV28 and TRBJ2-5; 11 nucleotides match TRBD2. The CDR3 covers 11 residues. CDR1 and CDR2 from the germline V gene are MDHEN and SYDVKM. In DNA form, the CDR3 reads TGTGCCAGCAGTTTAGATAGCGGGAGGGACTTC. Translated: CASSLDSGRDF. Drawing the rest from reference TRBV28 and TRBJ2-5, the complete variable domain is DVKVTQSSRYLVKRTGEKVFLECVQDMDHENMFWYRQDPGLGLRLIYFSYDVKMKEKGDIPEGYSVSREKKERFSLILESASTNQTSMYLCASSLDSGRDFGPGTRLLVL.

The V gene is TRBV7-9, the J gene TRBJ2-4; TRBD2 aligns across 8 bases. Germline V gene sequence: CDR1 SEHNR, CDR2 FQNEAQ (reference sequence). V was clipped by 5 bases and J by 5 bases; unmatched bases: 17. The CDR3 is made up of 18 amino acids. The CDR3 protein is CASSGSTGGLVVQNIQYF. The CDR3 DNA reads as TGTGCCAGCAGCGGAAGCACGGGAGGGCTCGTGGTACAAAACATTCAGTACTTC. Full variable domain (rest looked up from reference TRBV7-9 and TRBJ2-4): DTGVSQNPRHKITKRGQNVTFRCDPISEHNRLYWYRQTLGQGPEFLTYFQNEAQLEKSRLLSDRFSAERPKGSFSTLEIQRTEQGDSAMYLCASSGSTGGLVVQNIQYFGAGTRLSVL.

The chain carries TRBV9 and TRBJ2-2; 10 bases match TRBD2. CDR1 and CDR2 (germline): SGDLS, YYNGEE. V trimming: 4 bases; J trimming: 0 bases; junction bases outside the gene matches: 3. The CDR3 length is 16 residues. CDR3 sequence (DNA): TGTGCCAGCAGCCAGGGACTAGCGCCGAACACCGGGGAGCTGTTTTTT. It translates to CASSQGLAPNTGELFF.

V gene TRBV2 combines with J gene TRBJ2-5; D might be TRBD2 (5 bases). Germline V CDR1 and CDR2: SNHLY, FYNNEI. The CDR3 sequence is 13 residues long. V was trimmed by 9 bases and J by 2 bases, leaving 13 bases between them. The CDR3, as DNA: TGTGCCAGTAGCAACCGGGGACAAGAGACCCAGTACTTC. It specifies CASSNRGQETQYF.

The chain combines TRBV5-6 with TRBJ2-7; TRBD1 agrees at 9 bases. Germline V gene lookup returns CDR1 SGHDT and CDR2 YYEEEE. The CDR3 covers 14 residues. The J segment lost 3 bases and the V segment lost 3 bases, leaving 4 bases of the junction unmatched. CDR3: CASSSTGGDYEQYF. The CDR3 DNA is TGTGCCAGCAGCTCGACAGGGGGTGACTACGAGCAGTACTTC.

This rearrangement joins TRBV27 to TRBJ2-5; D tentatively reads TRBD1 or TRBD2 (5 bases each). Between the trimmed V and J ends, which lost 6 bases and 6 bases, there was a span of 14 bases. From germline, CDR1 is MNHEY and CDR2 SMNVEV (reference sequence). The length of the CDR3 is 13 residues. The CDR3 region has the DNA TGTGCCAGCAGGGGACGAGGCATCCAGACCCAGTACTTC. This gives the protein CASRGRGIQTQYF.

This rearrangement joins TRBV25-1 to TRBJ2-7; unclear D gene. The CDR3 contains 13 residues. Germline V gene sequence: CDR1 MGHDK, CDR2 SYGVNS. Trimming stripped 5 bases from V and 0 bases from J, with 8 bases between. The CDR3 bases are TGTGCCAGCAGTCCACCGAACTCCTACGAGCAGTACTTC. It specifies CASSPPNSYEQYF.

This chain connects TRBV19 to TRBJ2-7; D might be TRBD1 (6 bases). The V and J ends lost 8 bases and 0 bases respectively, with 11 bases between them. The CDR3 runs 13 residues. The germline gives CDR1 LNHDA, CDR2 SQIVND (reference sequence). CDR3 protein: CASWGHDSYEQYF. DNA for the CDR3: TGTGCCAGTTGGGGGCATGACTCCTACGAGCAGTACTTC.

This chain joins TRBV18 and TRBJ2-7; D is uncertain. From germline, CDR1 is KGHSH and CDR2 LQKENI. The V end was cut by 0 bases, the J end by 5 bases, with 8 bases between. This CDR3 spans 13 amino acids. In nucleotides, the CDR3 is TGTGCCAGCTCACCACCGCTAAGCCACGAGCAGTACTTC. The encoded protein is CASSPPLSHEQYF.

This clone has just one count. This chain connects TRBV27 to TRBJ2-1, with 7 bases lining up with TRBD2. Germline CDR1 MNHEY, CDR2 SMNVEV (reference sequence). This CDR3 is 15 amino acids long. V shed 7 bases and J 6 bases; nucleotides not matched to a gene: 12. The CDR3 DNA sequence: TGTGCCAGCAATTACCGGCTTCGGGAGGTCAATGAGCAGTTCTTC. Translated, it gives CASNYRLREVNEQFF.

The table lists this clone with a few counts. The gene calls are TRBV14 and TRBJ1-2; D may be TRBD1 (5 bases). CDR1 and CDR2 (germline): SGHDN, FVKESK. V was clipped by 5 bases and J by 3 bases, with 13 bases between them. This CDR3 has 14 amino acids. The CDR3 nucleotides read TGTGCCAGCAGCTCGACGGGACGCTACTATGGCTACACCTTC. Translating it yields CASSSTGRYYGYTF.

To note about this clone: Other DNA sequences in the sample encode the same CDR3. The chain couples TRBV19 to TRBJ1-5; D remains ambiguous. V was cut by 6 bases and J by 0 bases, with 9 bases left in between. This CDR3 has 14 amino acids. The germline CDR1 and CDR2 sequences are LNHDA and SQIVND (reference sequence). The CDR3 reads CASSVRDSNQPQHF. CDR3 in DNA: TGTGCCAGTAGCGTGCGGGATAGCAATCAGCCCCAGCATTTT.

Details on this clone: The identical CDR3 is also encoded by other nucleotide sequences in the sample. The chain is built from TRBV9 and TRBJ2-7, with D perhaps matching TRBD1 or TRBD2 (5 bases each). Germline V CDR1 and CDR2: SGDLS, YYNGEE. Trimming took 0 bases from V and 2 from J, leaving 9 bases between them. The CDR3 is 14 amino acids. The CDR3: CASSVAGTAYEQYF. Here the CDR3 DNA reads TGTGCCAGCAGCGTAGCGGGGACCGCCTACGAGCAGTACTTC.

The rearrangement links TRBV6-5 to TRBJ2-7; D remains ambiguous. CDR3 length: 13 residues. Germline CDR1 and CDR2: MNHEY and SVGAGI. Trimming shortened V by 2 bases and J by 7 bases, and 12 bases separated the two germline ends. The CDR3 protein is CASSYRASAEQYF. The CDR3 DNA reads as TGTGCCAGCAGTTACAGGGCCTCGGCGGAGCAGTACTTC.

This chain uses TRBV18 with TRBJ1-1; TRBD1 might be the D (5 bases). V lost 2 bases, J lost 1 base, and 11 bases lay in between. This CDR3 has 15 amino acids. Germline CDR1 KGHSH, CDR2 LQKENI. The CDR3 sequence: CASSPGGIGNTEAFF. The CDR3, as DNA: TGTGCCAGCTCACCAGGGGGGATAGGGAACACTGAAGCTTTCTTT.

The gene calls are TRBV27 and TRBJ2-3, with D unresolved. In germline, CDR1 is MNHEY, CDR2 SMNVEV (reference sequence). Trimming removed 3 bases at V and 4 bases at J, with 8 bases between. The CDR3 contains 13 residues. The CDR3 nucleotides are TGTGCCAGCAGTTTCGTTCCCGCAGATACGCAGTATTTT. It is translated as CASSFVPADTQYF.

Regarding this clone: One end of the junction fails to match germline, which may point to a read error. J is TRBJ1-1 and V is TRBV28, with D possibly being TRBD1 (6 bases). CDR1 is MDHEN, CDR2 SYDVKM, per germline. The CDR3 has 16 amino acids. Here the CDR3 DNA reads TGTGCCAGCAGAACCAATTGGGACGGACAGAACGCTGAAGCTTTCTTT. Protein: CASRTNWDGQNAEAFF.